The subject of this entry is one T cell receptor beta chain. The CDR3 has 13 residues. Trimming took off 7 bases at V and 3 bases at J, with 15 bases between the two ends. The germline CDR1 and CDR2 sequences are DFQATT and SNEGSKA (reference sequence). These data originate in a study of blood T cells in healthy people across ages. Together with a sample-barcoded 5' primer, a J-beta primer mix was included in a second PCR lasting roughly 6 to 12 cycles. Each CDR3 protein is one row after TCRdb ran MiXCR on the 5' RACE reads. The table lists more than 750,000 distinct CDR3 sequences, 29% of them singletons. A further study also used this sample, focusing on T cells of mothers and their children. That source reports: Donation was provided by three healthy Caucasian mothers along with their six children. RNA was extracted, and all of it went into cDNA synthesis at around 1.4 ug per 15 ul.

The chain has TRBV20-1 and TRBJ1-1; D unclear. Sequenced sample: blood. This sequence was found in a woman aged 40 to 50 in good health. CDR3 loop: CSVWEMVDTEAFF. In nucleotides, the CDR3 is TGCAGTGTCTGGGAGATGGTAGACACTGAAGCTTTCTTT.